This T cell receptor (beta chain) was captured in a study of T-cell reconstitution after alpha-beta-depleted transplantation in children. The CDR3 covers 17 residues. Per the germline V gene, CDR1 is LGHNA and CDR2 is YSLEER. The J segment lost 1 base and the V segment lost 4 bases, leaving 9 bases of the junction unmatched. This sample's TCRbeta library carried unique molecular identifier barcodes. A single record per CDR3 protein comes from TCRdb applying MiXCR to the PCR reads. Of 350,000 to 400,000 distinct CDR3 sequences listed, 13% were seen once; the top ten hold 4.3%. This clonotype showed up just a few times.

This receptor was obtained from a human donor who donated a stem cell graft to a child with Fanconi anemia. The gene calls are TRBV4-3 and TRBJ2-2; the match to TRBD2 covers 7 bases. Source: PBMCs, taken from the stem cell graft. DNA of the CDR3: TGCGCCAGCAGCCTGATGCCGGGGGGAGGGAACACCGGGGAGCTGTTTTTT. Translated, it gives CASSLMPGGGNTGELFF.